The next 5 T cell receptor beta chains were all read from a single sample in a study of identifying expanded T cells in peripheral blood. Generated by immunoSEQ multiplex PCR, the TCRdb table keeps only in-frame clones and is missing some. The profile shows under 70,000 clones, around 87% of them singletons. The sample comprised blood. These receptors originate from a person between 18 and 70 years old in good health.

The chain has TRBV11-2 and TRBJ2-7; 7 nucleotides agree with TRBD2. The CDR3 extends over 16 amino acids. CDR1 and CDR2 (germline): SGHAT, FQNNGV. V shed 1 base, J shed 4 bases, and the junction held 10 bases outside the gene matches. The chain's CDR3 is CASSLGASGGQYEQYF. In DNA, the CDR3 is TGTGCCAGCAGCTTAGGGGCATCGGGAGGTCAATACGAGCAGTACTTC.

This clone was seen a single time. The chain has TRBV2 and TRBJ2-2, with a tentative D call TRBD2 (6 bases). Germline CDR1 reads SNHLY; CDR2 reads FYNNEI. V was trimmed by 5 bases and J by 2 bases, leaving 15 bases between them. The CDR3 extends over 16 amino acids. CDR3 nucleotide sequence: TGTGCCAGCAGTCCTCGGGACTGGGCAAACACCGGGGAGCTGTTTTTT. Protein: CASSPRDWANTGELFF.

The chain links TRBV7-9 to TRBJ2-3; the D is unclear. V was clipped by 2 bases and J by 0 bases, with 12 bases between them. CDR3 size: 16 residues. Germline CDR1 and CDR2: SEHNR and FQNEAQ (reference sequence). The CDR3: CASSLTPLGSTDTQYF. In nucleotides, the CDR3 is TGTGCCAGCAGCTTAACTCCCTTGGGGAGCACAGATACGCAGTATTTT.

On this clone: Other nucleotide sequences in the sample specify the same CDR3. The chain joins TRBV18 to TRBJ1-4; TRBD1 agrees at 7 bases. The germline CDR1 and CDR2 sequences are KGHSH and LQKENI. J lost 8 bases, V lost 3 bases, and 3 bases had no gene match. The CDR3 length is 13 residues. CDR3 loop: CASSPQGDEKLFF. The DNA of the CDR3 is TGTGCCAGCTCACCTCAGGGGGACGAAAAACTGTTTTTT.

This chain joins TRBV28 and TRBJ2-7; D uncertain. Germline CDR1 and CDR2: MDHEN and SYDVKM. The CDR3 is made up of 13 amino acids. With 6 bases removed from V and 6 bases from J, the gap between germline ends came to 15 bases. As DNA, the CDR3 is TGTGCCAGCAGCCTCTCCCCGCGACCCGAGCAGTACTTC. Its translation: CASSLSPRPEQYF.